The 22 T cell receptor beta chains below come from one sample, sequenced in a study of cytomegalovirus exposure and HLA in healthy donors. The PCR was carried out with 60 Vbeta primers and 13 Jbeta primers. Here immunoSEQ multiplex PCR was the method, and the copy in TCRdb shows in-frame clones only, minus some. The profile shows more than 130,000 clones, 60% to 85% of them singletons. Sequenced input: PBMCs. These receptors came from a man aged 18 to 29 in good health and CMV-seronegative.

The rearrangement links TRBV27 to TRBJ1-1; D is uncertain. The CDR3 has 11 amino acids. CDR1 is MNHEY and CDR2 is SMNVEV in the germline V gene (reference sequence). CDR3 nucleotides: TGTGCTGCGGGCAGGAACACTGAAGCTTTCTTT. As protein: CAAGRNTEAFF.

This rearrangement joins TRBV28 to TRBJ2-1; TRBD1 agrees at 10 bases. Germline values: CDR1 MDHEN, CDR2 SYDVKM. With 5 bases clipped from V and 10 bases from J, the junction kept 11 bases outside the gene matches. This CDR3 has 15 amino acids. CDR3 loop: CASSPPRQGAGEQFF. The CDR3 nucleotides read TGTGCCAGCAGTCCACCTCGACAGGGGGCCGGCGAGCAGTTCTTC.

This clone has more than one count but fewer than ten. The J gene is TRBJ1-2, the V gene TRBV19; TRBD1 matches 7 bases. The junction had 5 bases not matched to a gene; V was cut back by 3 bases and J by 1 base. Germline lookup yields CDR1 LNHDA and CDR2 SQIVND (reference sequence). This CDR3 contains 15 residues. The CDR3 DNA follows: TGTGCCAGTAGTATGGGGACAGCGATTAACTATGGCTACACCTTC. This encodes CASSMGTAINYGYTF. Full variable domain (rest looked up from reference TRBV19 and TRBJ1-2): DGGITQSPKYLFRKEGQNVTLSCEQNLNHDAMYWYRQDPGQGLRLIYYSQIVNDFQKGDIAEGYSVSREKKESFPLTVTSAQKNPTAFYLCASSMGTAINYGYTFGSGTRLTVV.

This chain connects TRBV2 to TRBJ2-7, with 8 bases that match TRBD2. Looked up from germline, CDR1 is SNHLY and CDR2 is FYNNEI. With V trimmed by 6 bases and J by 1 base, 5 bases remained unmatched. This CDR3 comprises 14 residues. CDR3 sequence: CASSSGGDSYEQYF. The CDR3 nucleotides read TGTGCCAGCAGCAGCGGGGGTGATTCCTACGAGCAGTACTTC. Drawing the rest from reference TRBV2 and TRBJ2-7, the complete variable domain is EPEVTQTPSHQVTQMGQEVILRCVPISNHLYFYWYRQILGQKVEFLVSFYNNEISEKSEIFDDQFSVERPDGSNFTLKIRSTKLEDSAMYFCASSSGGDSYEQYFGPGTRLTVT.

V and J are TRBV2 and TRBJ2-2; D may be TRBD2 (5 bases). Germline CDR1 is SNHLY and CDR2 is FYNNEI. The CDR3 totals 15 residues. Deletions cut 4 bases from V and 0 bases from J, with 9 bases between. CDR3 amino acids: CASSVTTPNTGELFF. The CDR3 region has the DNA TGTGCCAGCAGTGTGACTACGCCGAACACCGGGGAGCTGTTTTTT.

Remarks on this clone: The junction shows a germline mismatch at one end, possibly a read error. The chain couples TRBV11-3 to TRBJ1-1, with 10 bases matching TRBD1. Germline loops: CDR1 SGHNT, CDR2 YENEEA. This CDR3 is 9 amino acids long. The CDR3 loop is CASIRQGAF. The CDR3 coding sequence is TGTGCCAGCATCAGACAGGGGGCTTTT.

This chain links TRBV18 with TRBJ1-5; a possible D gene is TRBD1 (5 bases). CDR3 length equals 15 residues. V lost 4 bases and J lost 5, with 15 bases in between. Per germline, CDR1 KGHSH and CDR2 LQKENI. CDR3 region: CASSHGRARDQPQHF. As DNA, the CDR3 is TGTGCCAGCTCACACGGCAGGGCTAGGGATCAGCCCCAGCATTTT.

CDR3 in amino acids: CASSEIYPGTGAGANVLTF. The DNA for the CDR3 is TGTGCCAGCAGTGAAATTTATCCCGGGACAGGAGCCGGGGCCAACGTCCTGACTTTC. The chain recombines TRBV27 with TRBJ2-6; TRBD1 matches at 8 bases. The CDR3 has 19 amino acids. Trimming cost V 5 bases and J 4 bases; bases outside gene matches: 16. Germline V lookup: CDR1 MNHEY, CDR2 SMNVEV (reference sequence).

This chain connects TRBV7-9 to TRBJ1-2, with D maybe TRBD1 (5 bases). Trimming took off 5 bases at V and 8 bases at J, with 12 bases between the two ends. CDR1 and CDR2 (germline): SEHNR, FQNEAQ (reference sequence). The CDR3 runs to 12 residues. The CDR3 sequence: CASSLAGEGYTF. In nucleotides, the CDR3 is TGTGCCAGCAGCCTCGCGGGGGAGGGCTACACCTTC.

CDR3 DNA sequence: TGTGCCAGCAGCTGGCGGACAGGGGGCTGGGAGACCCAGTACTTC. It is translated as CASSWRTGGWETQYF. The gene calls are TRBV7-9 and TRBJ2-5; TRBD1 agrees at 11 bases. Losses at the gene ends were 4 bases for V and 5 bases for J; bases not matched to a gene: 6. From germline, CDR1 is SEHNR and CDR2 FQNEAQ (reference sequence). This CDR3 spans 15 amino acids. Drawing the rest from reference TRBV7-9 and TRBJ2-5, the complete variable domain is DTGVSQNPRHKITKRGQNVTFRCDPISEHNRLYWYRQTLGQGPEFLTYFQNEAQLEKSRLLSDRFSAERPKGSFSTLEIQRTEQGDSAMYLCASSWRTGGWETQYFGPGTRLLVL.

The genes are TRBV7-9 and TRBJ1-1, with D possibly being TRBD1 (5 bases). CDR1 is SEHNR and CDR2 is FQNEAQ in the germline V gene (reference sequence). The CDR3 spans 14 residues. V was cut by 5 bases and J by 6 bases, with 16 bases left in between. The CDR3 is CASSASSGFAEAFF. CDR3 bases: TGTGCCAGCAGCGCCTCGTCAGGGTTCGCTGAAGCTTTCTTT.

Details on this clone: The identical CDR3 is also encoded by other nucleotide sequences in the sample. The chain links TRBV5-1 to TRBJ2-1; TRBD2 is a possible D gene (6 bases). The CDR3 totals 13 residues. Trimming removed 0 bases from V and 10 bases from J, with 11 bases in between. The germline V gene has CDR1 SGHRS and CDR2 YFSETQ. CDR3 residues: CASSLVVGGEQFF. In nucleotides, the CDR3 is TGCGCCAGCAGCTTGGTGGTCGGGGGAGAGCAGTTCTTC.

V and J are TRBV5-6 and TRBJ1-5; 7 positions match TRBD1. CDR1 is SGHDT and CDR2 is YYEEEE in the germline V gene. V trimming: 4 bases; J trimming: 2 bases; junction bases outside the gene matches: 6. The length of the CDR3 is 15 residues. CDR3 in DNA: TGTGCCAGCAGCCCGTTTGGGACAGGCAATCAGCCCCAGCATTTT. Its translation: CASSPFGTGNQPQHF. The complete variable domain, with remaining parts taken from reference TRBV5-6 and TRBJ1-5, reads DAGVTQSPTHLIKTRGQQVTLRCSPKSGHDTVSWYQQALGQGPQFIFQYYEEEERQRGNFPDRFSGHQFPNYSSELNVNALLLGDSALYLCASSPFGTGNQPQHFGDGTRLSIL.

The chain employs TRBV30 and TRBJ1-1, with D perhaps TRBD1 (6 bases). The germline V and J ends were trimmed by 1 base and 4 bases, with 22 bases remaining between them. This CDR3 contains 17 residues. Germline lookup yields CDR1 GTSNPN and CDR2 SVGIG (reference sequence). The CDR3 sequence: CAWSASRDTGRITEAFF. CDR3 coding DNA: TGTGCCTGGAGTGCCTCCCGGGACACAGGTCGAATCACTGAAGCTTTCTTT.

The chain employs TRBV27 and TRBJ2-5, with TRBD1 as a possible D gene (6 bases). The J call may be in error: the DNA end matches TRBJ2-7 better. The CDR3 has 15 residues. Germline CDR1 MNHEY, CDR2 SMNVEV (reference sequence). The DNA of the CDR3 is TGTGCCAGCAGTTTCTCAGGGGCCCCCTCCTACGAGCAGTACTTC. It translates to CASSFSGAPSYEQYF.

This clone was detected once. The rearrangement joins TRBV27 to TRBJ1-3; D gene ambiguous. The CDR3 is 15 residues long. Trimming shortened V by 0 bases and J by 0 bases, and 6 bases separated the two germline ends. CDR1 and CDR2 from the germline V gene are MNHEY and SMNVEV (reference sequence). The CDR3 sequence: CASSLSYFSGNTIYF. The DNA of the CDR3 is TGTGCCAGCAGTTTATCCTATTTCTCTGGAAACACCATATATTTT.

This clone was observed a single time. The V gene is TRBV2, the J gene TRBJ1-1; tentatively, D is TRBD1 (5 bases). Germline lookup yields CDR1 SNHLY and CDR2 FYNNEI. The V end lost 0 bases, the J end lost 10 bases, and 6 bases lay between the germline ends. The CDR3 sequence is 11 residues long. The CDR3 nucleotides are TGTGCCAGCAGTGAAGCGGGGGGAGCTTTCTTT. Its protein product is CASSEAGGAFF.

This clone was seen once. This chain links TRBV6-6 with TRBJ2-7, with 7 bases matching TRBD1. The V gene's germline CDR1 is MNHNY and CDR2 SVGAGI (reference sequence). V lost 4 bases to trimming and J lost 2 bases; unmatched junction nucleotides: 11. This CDR3 has 16 residues. The CDR3 is CASSSNTGTDTYEQYF. For the CDR3, the DNA is TGTGCCAGCAGTTCCAATACCGGGACAGACACCTACGAGCAGTACTTC.

The CDR3 loop is CASQGGLNSPLHF. CDR3 DNA sequence: TGTGCCAGCCAGGGGGGCCTTAATTCACCCCTCCACTTT. The chain is built from TRBV19 and TRBJ1-6, with TRBD1 matching over 7 bases. The CDR3 extends over 13 amino acids. Germline V lookup: CDR1 LNHDA, CDR2 SQIVND (reference sequence). The junction had 5 bases not matched to a gene; V was cut back by 9 bases and J by 6 bases.

This clone was recorded many times. The CDR3 sequence: CASSIPGQGFTEAFF. The CDR3 DNA reads TGTGCCAGTAGTATACCGGGACAGGGGTTTACCGAAGCTTTCTTT. The rearrangement joins TRBV19 to TRBJ1-1; 10 bases line up with TRBD1. Germline V gene sequence: CDR1 LNHDA, CDR2 SQIVND (reference sequence). The CDR3 covers 15 residues. J gave up 8 bases and V 2 bases, and 8 bases lay outside the gene matches.

The rearrangement joins TRBV7-2 to TRBJ2-7, with TRBD1 as a possible D gene (5 bases). The germline V gene has CDR1 SGHTA and CDR2 FQGNSA. The V end lost 5 bases, the J end lost 2 bases, and 13 bases lay between the germline ends. The CDR3 is made up of 14 amino acids. CDR3 protein: CASSATVGPYEQYF. Here the CDR3 DNA reads TGTGCCAGCAGCGCGACAGTAGGCCCCTACGAGCAGTACTTC.

The chain employs TRBV9 and TRBJ1-5, with TRBD1 matching 10 bases. Germline loops: CDR1 SGDLS, CDR2 YYNGEE. J was trimmed by 0 bases and V by 3 bases; bases with no gene match: 15. There are 20 residues in the CDR3. CDR3 coding DNA: TGTGCCAGCAGCGGATACCACGGGGACAGGGGCCCCTATAGCAATCAGCCCCAGCATTTT. This encodes CASSGYHGDRGPYSNQPQHF.